Each of the 3 T cell receptor beta chains below was sequenced from the same sample in a study of cytomegalovirus exposure and HLA in healthy donors. Use of 60 Vbeta and 13 Jbeta primers characterized the PCR. Using immunoSEQ multiplex PCR, the repertoire was profiled, and TCRdb retains in-frame clones only, with some absent. The sample lists 200,000 to 250,000 clones; roughly 90% were seen once. Material: PBMCs. These receptors were obtained from a woman aged 18-29 years in good health and CMV-seronegative.

The V and J genes are TRBV4-3 and TRBJ2-1; 8 bases align to TRBD2. Unmatched junction bases numbered 10, after V lost 0 bases and J lost 6 bases. Germline V CDR1 and CDR2: LGHNA, YSLEER. The CDR3 sequence is 17 residues long. The CDR3 is CASSQEGPRGGVNEQFF. CDR3 nucleotides: TGCGCCAGCAGCCAAGAGGGACCCCGGGGGGGAGTCAATGAGCAGTTCTTC.

This clone was recorded only once. The chain employs TRBV6-4 and TRBJ2-2; D gene unclear. Germline V gene data show CDR1 as MRHNA and CDR2 as SNTAGT. Trimming removed 0 bases at V and 1 base at J, with 6 bases between. This CDR3 has 15 amino acids. In DNA form, the CDR3 reads TGTGCCAGCAGTGACTCTGAGAGGAACACCGGGGAGCTGTTTTTT. Translated: CASSDSERNTGELFF.

This chain uses TRBV14 with TRBJ1-2; D ambiguous. CDR3 size: 14 residues. CDR1 is SGHDN, CDR2 FVKESK, per germline. Trimming took 1 base from V and 4 from J, leaving 10 bases between them. CDR3 residues: CASSQGLLGYGYTF. The CDR3, as DNA: TGTGCCAGCAGCCAAGGCCTCCTAGGCTATGGCTACACCTTC.